A selection of T cell receptor beta chains follows, all from one sample in a study of T cells in localized non-small cell lung cancer. Method: immunoSEQ multiplex PCR; TCRdb's copy keeps in-frame clones and lacks some. This sample has over 45,000 clones; around 90% occur once, and the top ten carry about 20%. The sample here was peripheral blood, taken before any cancer treatment. Receptors were obtained from a man aged 40-75 years with stage I squamous cell lung carcinoma. CDR3s include the opening cysteine and the closing phenylalanine or tryptophan. D genes are given only for firm matches. Not every row has a clone size; where given, it reads once, few, many or a size class.

d_call: TRBD1
j_call: TRBJ2-7
clone_size: .
cdr3_length: 11
v_call: TRBV29-1
cdr3_aa: CRDRALYEQYF
cdr3_nt: TGCAGGGACAGGGCCCTCTACGAGCAGTACTTC

d_call: .
j_call: TRBJ2-4
clone_size: few
cdr3_length: 12
v_call: TRBV9
cdr3_aa: CASSAGKNIQYF
cdr3_nt: TGTGCCAGCAGCGCAGGCAAAAACATTCAGTACTTC

d_call: TRBD2
j_call: TRBJ2-7
clone_size: .
cdr3_length: 15
v_call: TRBV7-2
cdr3_aa: CASSLLAGGSYEQYF
cdr3_nt: TGTGCCAGCAGCCTACTAGCGGGAGGCTCCTACGAGCAGTACTTC

d_call: .
j_call: TRBJ2-6
clone_size: .
cdr3_length: 12
v_call: TRBV27
cdr3_aa: CASGSGANVLTF
cdr3_nt: TGTGCCAGCGGCTCTGGGGCCAACGTCCTGACTTTC

d_call: TRBD2
j_call: TRBJ2-7
clone_size: .
cdr3_length: 15
v_call: TRBV7-2
cdr3_aa: CASSLGGVSSYEQYF
cdr3_nt: TGTGCCAGCAGCCTGGGGGGGGTAAGCTCCTACGAGCAGTACTTC

d_call: .
j_call: TRBJ2-3
clone_size: .
cdr3_length: 16
v_call: TRBV4-3
cdr3_aa: CASSQSLSVITDTQYF
cdr3_nt: TGCGCCAGCAGCCAAAGTCTATCAGTAATCACAGATACGCAGTATTTT

d_call: TRBD1
j_call: TRBJ1-4
clone_size: .
cdr3_length: 13
v_call: TRBV29-1
cdr3_aa: CSVRQGWGEKLFF
cdr3_nt: TGCAGCGTGAGACAGGGGTGGGGTGAAAAACTGTTTTTT

d_call: .
j_call: TRBJ2-7
clone_size: .
cdr3_length: 14
v_call: TRBV28
cdr3_aa: CASSRSSLRYEQYF
cdr3_nt: TGTGCCAGCAGCCGCAGTTCCCTGAGGTACGAGCAGTACTTC

d_call: .
j_call: TRBJ2-5
clone_size: .
cdr3_length: 11
v_call: TRBV20-1
cdr3_aa: CSARDKTTGYF
cdr3_nt: TGCAGTGCTAGAGATAAGACGACCGGGTACTTC

d_call: .
j_call: TRBJ1-2
clone_size: .
cdr3_length: 12
v_call: TRBV7-9
cdr3_aa: CASKGMGHGYTF
cdr3_nt: TGTGCCAGCAAAGGAATGGGGCACGGCTACACCTTC

d_call: TRBD1
j_call: TRBJ1-2
clone_size: .
cdr3_length: 14
v_call: TRBV5-4
cdr3_aa: CASSGTGGNYGYTF
cdr3_nt: TGTGCCAGCAGCGGGACAGGGGGGAACTATGGCTACACCTTC

d_call: .
j_call: TRBJ2-7
clone_size: .
cdr3_length: 13
v_call: TRBV6-5
cdr3_aa: CAISVLPHDEQYF
cdr3_nt: TGTGCCATCAGTGTCTTGCCGCACGACGAGCAGTACTTC

d_call: TRBD2
j_call: TRBJ2-3
clone_size: .
cdr3_length: 14
v_call: TRBV7-9
cdr3_aa: CASSQTSGTDTQYF
cdr3_nt: TGTGCCAGCAGCCAGACTAGCGGGACAGATACGCAGTATTTT

d_call: .
j_call: TRBJ1-4
clone_size: .
cdr3_length: 14
v_call: TRBV18
cdr3_aa: CASSPIATNEKLFF
cdr3_nt: TGTGCCAGCTCACCGATTGCAACTAATGAAAAACTGTTTTTT

d_call: TRBD1
j_call: TRBJ1-6
clone_size: .
cdr3_length: 13
v_call: TRBV30
cdr3_aa: CAWKTGIGSPLHF
cdr3_nt: TGTGCCTGGAAGACAGGGATAGGGTCACCCCTCCACTTT

d_call: .
j_call: TRBJ2-3
clone_size: .
cdr3_length: 13
v_call: TRBV11-3
cdr3_aa: CASSYIRTDTQYF
cdr3_nt: TGTGCCAGCAGCTACATCCGCACAGATACGCAGTATTTT

d_call: .
j_call: TRBJ2-3
clone_size: .
cdr3_length: 12
v_call: TRBV7-9
cdr3_aa: CASSLSSSTQYF
cdr3_nt: TGTGCCAGCAGCTTATCCTCAAGTACGCAGTATTTT

d_call: .
j_call: TRBJ2-5
clone_size: .
cdr3_length: 13
v_call: TRBV10-1
cdr3_aa: CASSDRTQETQYF
cdr3_nt: TGCGCCAGCAGTGACAGGACCCAAGAGACCCAGTACTTC

d_call: .
j_call: TRBJ1-1
clone_size: .
cdr3_length: 11
v_call: TRBV10-2
cdr3_aa: CASSGNTEAFF
cdr3_nt: TGCGCCAGCTCGGGGAACACTGAAGCTTTCTTT

d_call: .
j_call: TRBJ1-2
clone_size: .
cdr3_length: 14
v_call: TRBV7-6
cdr3_aa: CASSLGTIDYGYTF
cdr3_nt: TGTGCCAGCAGCTTAGGGACAATTGACTATGGCTACACCTTC

d_call: .
j_call: TRBJ2-7
clone_size: .
cdr3_length: 14
v_call: TRBV6-5
cdr3_aa: CACRGLLRSYEQYF
cdr3_nt: TGTGCCTGCCGAGGACTTCTCCGTTCCTACGAGCAGTACTTC

d_call: .
j_call: TRBJ2-5
clone_size: .
cdr3_length: 13
v_call: TRBV4-3
cdr3_aa: CASSRALIETQYF
cdr3_nt: TGCGCCAGCAGCCGGGCGCTCATAGAGACCCAGTACTTC

d_call: TRBD1
j_call: TRBJ2-7
clone_size: .
cdr3_length: 19
v_call: TRBV4-3
cdr3_aa: CASSQGGGQARGSRPEQYF
cdr3_nt: TGCGCCAGCAGCCAAGGAGGGGGACAGGCGAGGGGATCACGACCCGAGCAGTACTTC

d_call: .
j_call: TRBJ2-3
clone_size: .
cdr3_length: 13
v_call: TRBV28
cdr3_aa: CASIHGSEDTQYF
cdr3_nt: TGTGCCAGCATCCATGGAAGTGAAGATACGCAGTATTTT

d_call: TRBD2
j_call: TRBJ2-7
clone_size: .
cdr3_length: 15
v_call: TRBV10-3
cdr3_aa: CAISGGTSGSYEQYF
cdr3_nt: TGTGCCATCAGTGGTGGGACTAGCGGATCCTACGAGCAGTACTTC

d_call: TRBD2
j_call: TRBJ2-7
clone_size: .
cdr3_length: 11
v_call: TRBV28
cdr3_aa: CASSGGDEQYF
cdr3_nt: TGTGCCAGCAGTGGGGGGGACGAGCAGTACTTC

d_call: .
j_call: TRBJ2-1
clone_size: .
cdr3_length: 14
v_call: TRBV30
cdr3_aa: CAWSQGTENNEQFF
cdr3_nt: TGTGCCTGGAGCCAGGGGACGGAGAACAATGAGCAGTTCTTC

d_call: .
j_call: TRBJ2-5
clone_size: .
cdr3_length: 13
v_call: TRBV11-3
cdr3_aa: CASSSGVQETQYF
cdr3_nt: TGTGCCAGCAGCTCAGGAGTCCAAGAGACCCAGTACTTC

d_call: .
j_call: TRBJ2-7
clone_size: once
cdr3_length: 15
v_call: TRBV18
cdr3_aa: CASSRVGGKNYEQYF
cdr3_nt: TGTGCCAGCTCACGCGTCGGGGGTAAAAACTACGAGCAGTACTTC

d_call: .
j_call: TRBJ2-2
clone_size: .
cdr3_length: 15
v_call: TRBV7-9
cdr3_aa: CASSLGVGDTGELFF
cdr3_nt: TGTGCCAGCAGCTTAGGGGTGGGAGATACCGGGGAGCTGTTTTTT

d_call: .
j_call: TRBJ2-3
clone_size: .
cdr3_length: 15
v_call: TRBV5-1
cdr3_aa: CATGSSGSNTDTQYF
cdr3_nt: TGCGCCACCGGGAGCTCCGGGTCAAACACAGATACGCAGTATTTT

d_call: .
j_call: TRBJ2-5
clone_size: .
cdr3_length: 12
v_call: TRBV28
cdr3_aa: CATSLAQQTQYF
cdr3_nt: TGTGCCACTTCACTTGCTCAGCAGACCCAGTACTTC

d_call: TRBD1
j_call: TRBJ2-5
clone_size: .
cdr3_length: 14
v_call: TRBV9
cdr3_aa: CASSATGGEETQYF
cdr3_nt: TGTGCCAGCAGCGCTACAGGGGGCGAAGAGACCCAGTACTTC

d_call: .
j_call: TRBJ2-2
clone_size: .
cdr3_length: 17
v_call: TRBV7-9
cdr3_aa: CASSLWASRRSPGELFF
cdr3_nt: TGTGCCAGCAGCTTATGGGCCAGCAGAAGATCCCCCGGGGAGCTGTTTTTT

d_call: TRBD2
j_call: TRBJ2-3
clone_size: .
cdr3_length: 14
v_call: TRBV7-9
cdr3_aa: CASSLGGSKDTQYF
cdr3_nt: TGTGCCAGCAGCTTAGGCGGGAGTAAGGATACGCAGTATTTT

d_call: .
j_call: TRBJ2-2
clone_size: .
cdr3_length: 14
v_call: TRBV28
cdr3_aa: CASSGDGLTGELFF
cdr3_nt: TGTGCCAGCAGTGGAGACGGACTAACCGGGGAGCTGTTTTTT

d_call: TRBD2
j_call: TRBJ2-3
clone_size: .
cdr3_length: 15
v_call: TRBV5-1
cdr3_aa: CASSTNSGSSNTQYF
cdr3_nt: TGCGCCAGCAGCACCAATAGCGGGAGTAGTAATACGCAGTATTTT

d_call: TRBD1
j_call: TRBJ2-5
clone_size: once
cdr3_length: 13
v_call: TRBV19
cdr3_aa: CASSTGGQETQYF
cdr3_nt: TGTGCCAGTTCAACAGGGGGCCAAGAGACCCAGTACTTC

d_call: .
j_call: TRBJ1-5
clone_size: .
cdr3_length: 14
v_call: TRBV10-1
cdr3_aa: CASNTTDVWEPQHF
cdr3_nt: TGCGCCAGCAACACCACGGACGTCTGGGAGCCCCAGCATTTT

d_call: TRBD2
j_call: TRBJ2-7
clone_size: .
cdr3_length: 14
v_call: TRBV28
cdr3_aa: CASRTSGRAHEQYF
cdr3_nt: TGTGCCAGCAGGACTAGCGGGAGGGCCCACGAGCAGTACTTC

d_call: .
j_call: TRBJ2-5
clone_size: .
cdr3_length: 17
v_call: TRBV4-3
cdr3_aa: CASSQDLGDIGKETQYF
cdr3_nt: TGCGCCAGCAGCCAAGATCTGGGTGATATAGGTAAAGAGACCCAGTACTTC

d_call: .
j_call: TRBJ1-2
clone_size: .
cdr3_length: 15
v_call: TRBV19
cdr3_aa: CASSIDGTGFAGYTF
cdr3_nt: TGTGCCAGTAGTATAGATGGTACAGGGTTTGCTGGCTACACCTTC

d_call: .
j_call: TRBJ2-6
clone_size: .
cdr3_length: 15
v_call: TRBV9
cdr3_aa: CASSVVTSGANVLTF
cdr3_nt: TGTGCCAGCAGCGTAGTGACATCTGGGGCCAACGTCCTGACTTTC

d_call: .
j_call: TRBJ1-4
clone_size: .
cdr3_length: 12
v_call: TRBV18
cdr3_aa: CASSTGDEKLFF
cdr3_nt: TGTGCCAGCTCCACCGGGGATGAAAAACTGTTTTTT

d_call: TRBD1
j_call: TRBJ2-5
clone_size: .
cdr3_length: 15
v_call: TRBV6-1
cdr3_aa: CASTLRLQGLETQYF
cdr3_nt: TGTGCCAGCACCCTAAGACTACAGGGGCTGGAGACCCAGTACTTC

d_call: TRBD1
j_call: TRBJ2-7
clone_size: .
cdr3_length: 14
v_call: TRBV7-2
cdr3_aa: CASSLDRGVYEQYF
cdr3_nt: TGTGCCAGCAGCTTGGACAGGGGCGTCTACGAGCAGTACTTC